This T cell receptor beta chain was documented in a study of blood T cell repertoires in COVID-19 (TCRdb year 2020). In the study overall: Collaborator samples came from the United States, Italy and Spain and covered acute and convalescent phases of COVID-19. The prospective study material was composed of cDNA or gDNA derived from T cells, B-cell-depleted T cells, or PBMCs. Where available, HLA class I and class II types were taken from metadata supplied by the sample provider and were not determined by assay-based typing. Samples were obtained from the ongoing ImmuneRACE study (first 160 participants) and from over 1,000 subjects provided by 6 global collaborators. Deeply sampled blood TCRbeta repertoires from subjects exposed to, actively infected with, or recovered from COVID-19 were included in the dataset. A de-identified subject ID, COVID-19 status, age in years and sex were almost always included in the sample metadata. The repertoires were released in a freely available public database meant as a resource for research on the immune response to SARS-CoV-2. Study-level results and caveats: The quantity of clinical and demographic metadata differed by source and by participant and was supplied without curation.

TCRbeta CDR3 regions were amplified from genomic DNA by means of the immunoSEQ Assay, a bias-controlled multiplex PCR. In the original analysis: The number of nucleated cells in each sample was estimated from the amplification of reference gene primers within the assay. To quantify the absolute abundance of each unique TCRbeta CDR3 rearrangement, sequence reads were collapsed and filtered. For each sample, productive Simpson clonality was calculated as the square root of Simpson's diversity index across productive rearrangements. In its TCRdb copy, this immuneACCESS table keeps in-frame sequences only and misses some clones. Where compared with another copy, unresolved V genes explain less than half of these, and the others have no known cause. D and trimming were read from the DNA, whereas the V and J calls and clone size are those reported in that table. This sample lists tens of thousands of clones; about nine tenths were detected once. The leading ten clones occupy about a tenth of the sample.

Notes on this clone: Its recognized antigen is unknown. Nothing much larger sits one base from this clone, and base qualities are not available.

CDR3 length: 13 amino acids, cysteine to phenylalanine. CDR3 DNA is the only sequence kept; it has 39 bases, read in frame from the first base. CDR1 and CDR2 (MDHEN, SYDVKM) derive from the germline V gene. A distance of 8 bases separates the germline ends of V and J, which lose 6 bases and 0 bases respectively. Whole blood was collected in K2EDTA tubes by collaborating institutions according to the institutions' own protocols. Collaborator samples were shipped for TCRbeta analysis as frozen whole blood, isolated PBMCs, or DNA extracted from either sample type. The sequence derives from a man between 65 and 85 years old with active or convalescent COVID-19. Sequenced material: peripheral blood. The chain couples TRBV28 to TRBJ1-1, with a tentative D gene TRBD1 over 6 matching bases. The bases are TGTGCCAGCAGGGACAGCATGAACACTGAAGCTTTCTTT. Its translation reads: CASRDSMNTEAFF.